This TCR beta chain was identified in a study of cytomegalovirus exposure and HLA in healthy donors. About the study: Of a few hundred genotyped donors, 65% to 85% clustered with self-reported Caucasian donors.

Between the trimmed V and J ends, which lost 4 bases and 3 bases, there was a span of 11 bases. The CDR3 has 13 residues. Germline lookup yields CDR1 SGHNT and CDR2 YYREEE (reference sequence). The PCR had 60 Vbeta and 13 Jbeta primers. Generated by immunoSEQ multiplex PCR, the TCRdb table keeps only in-frame clones and is missing some. Of about 160,000 clones in the sample, approximately 84% were seen once. Each of the donors was a healthy bone marrow donor. Study observations and caveats: The later analysis indicated that the majority of CMV-associated TCR beta chains appeared HLA-restricted. A likely sequencing artifact accounted for one observed cluster of highly shared sequence variants.

As to this clone: Its antigen is unidentified.

The chain links TRBV5-4 to TRBJ2-7; D not resolved. This sequence originates from a woman between 45 and 60 years old in good health and CMV-seropositive. Input material: PBMCs. CDR3 bases: TGTGCCAGCAGCGCCCGCGGCCACTACGAGCAGTACTTC. It codes for CASSARGHYEQYF.